These T cell receptor beta chains were read from a single sample in a study of PD-1 blockade in classical Hodgkin lymphoma. The assay was immunoSEQ multiplex PCR, and TCRdb's table has in-frame clones only and misses some. This sample has some 150,000 clones; nearly 80% occur once, and the top ten carry 7.5% to 9.5%. Sequencing used peripheral blood mononuclear cells (PBMCs), obtained before the second cycle of nivolumab. Source of these receptors: a human donor with classical Hodgkin lymphoma. Both conserved end residues are part of each CDR3. The D gene is left open where the match is weak. Part of the rows lack a size; the others show once, few, many or a class for expanded clones.

NA | TRBJ2-7 | TRBV18 | few | TGTGCCAGCTCCCGAGGAGTCTCGGGCCGGTATTACGAGCAGTACTTC | CASSRGVSGRYYEQYF
NA | TRBJ1-1 | TRBV29-1 | NA | TGCAGCGCCAGGCGTCAGCTTATGAACACTGAAGCTTTCTTT | CSARRQLMNTEAFF
NA | TRBJ2-7 | TRBV27 | NA | TGTGCCAGCAGTTTATCGACAGGAAACTACGAGCAGTACTTC | CASSLSTGNYEQYF
NA | TRBJ2-1 | TRBV9 | NA | TGTGCCAGCAGCCCTTCGACTACCTCCTACAATGAGCAGTTCTTC | CASSPSTTSYNEQFF
NA | TRBJ1-2 | TRBV28 | NA | TGTGCCAGCACCGGTAACCTTAATGGCTACACCTTC | CASTGNLNGYTF
TRBD1 | TRBJ2-7 | TRBV7-9 | NA | TGTGCCAGCAGCGCACCGACGGACAGGGCAAACGAGCAGTACTTC | CASSAPTDRANEQYF
NA | TRBJ2-7 | TRBV5-6 | once | TGTGCCAGCAGCACGGGCAGAATCCAGGGCGAGCAGTACTTC | CASSTGRIQGEQYF
NA | TRBJ1-3 | TRBV9 | NA | TGTGCCAGCAGCGTAGAGGCAGTCTCTGGAAACACCATATATTTT | CASSVEAVSGNTIYF
TRBD1 | TRBJ1-1 | TRBV11-2 | NA | TGTGCCAGCAGCGATCCCGGGACAGGGACAAACACTGAAGCTTTCTTT | CASSDPGTGTNTEAFF
NA | TRBJ1-5 | TRBV19 | NA | TGTGCCAGTCAAAAGGGGGAATCTGGAGCCCAGCATTTT | CASQKGESGAQHF
NA | TRBJ2-7 | TRBV27 | NA | TGTGCCAGCTGTTCGACTAGGAAGGCCCTCTGGGAGCAGTACTTC | CASCSTRKALWEQYF
NA | TRBJ2-7 | TRBV18 | NA | TGTGCCAGCTCACCAGCCAGTATGAGCGAGCAGTACTTC | CASSPASMSEQYF
NA | TRBJ2-7 | TRBV18 | NA | TGTGCCAGCTCACCACTGTGGGGGCCCTCCTCCTACGAGCAGTACTTC | CASSPLWGPSSYEQYF
TRBD2 | TRBJ2-1 | TRBV7-8 | few | TGTGCCAGCAGCTCTAGAACTAGCGGCCACAATGAGCAGTTCTTC | CASSSRTSGHNEQFF
NA | TRBJ2-2 | TRBV7-6 | NA | TGTGCCAGCAGCCGCCGAGGCCCGACCGGGGAGCTGTTTTTT | CASSRRGPTGELFF
NA | TRBJ1-2 | TRBV7-9 | NA | TGTGCCAGCAGCTTAACAGGAACTAACTATGGCTACACCTTC | CASSLTGTNYGYTF
NA | TRBJ2-2 | TRBV7-9 | NA | TGTGCCAGCAGCGGTACTAGCAATGGCGGGGAGCTGTTTTTT | CASSGTSNGGELFF
NA | TRBJ1-2 | TRBV6-5 | NA | TGTGCCAGCAGTTACTCCAGACACAGAGTGGGTGGCTACACCTTC | CASSYSRHRVGGYTF
TRBD1 | TRBJ2-7 | TRBV7-2 | NA | TGTGCCAGCAGCTTAGCGTGGACAGGGGAATACGAGCAGTACTTC | CASSLAWTGEYEQYF
TRBD2 | TRBJ2-1 | TRBV19 | few | TGTGCCAGTAGTTTCGAGCGGGATTATGAGCAGTTCTTC | CASSFERDYEQFF
NA | TRBJ2-5 | TRBV5-4 | NA | TGTGCCAGCAGCTTTCGGGACGGCCAAGAGACCCAGTACTTC | CASSFRDGQETQYF
TRBD1 | TRBJ1-1 | TRBV7-8 | NA | TGTGCCAGCAGCCGGGACAGCATGAACACTGAAGCTTTCTTT | CASSRDSMNTEAFF
NA | TRBJ1-2 | TRBV18 | NA | TGTGCCAGCTCACCAACCGGGACTGGTGGCTACACCTTC | CASSPTGTGGYTF
TRBD1 | TRBJ2-7 | TRBV7-3 | NA | TGTGCCAGCAGCTTAAAAGGGGGCGACTACGAGCAGTACTTC | CASSLKGGDYEQYF
TRBD1 | TRBJ2-2 | TRBV5-1 | once | TGCGCCAGCAGCCCAGGGACAGGGGCTGTCGGGGAGCTGTTTTTT | CASSPGTGAVGELFF
NA | TRBJ2-3 | TRBV7-8 | NA | TGTGCCAGCAGCTCGATTTTAGGGTCAGATACGCAGTATTTT | CASSSILGSDTQYF
TRBD1 | TRBJ1-5 | TRBV4-2 | NA | TGTGCCAGCAGCCAAACAGGGGGCTCTAGGGTTCAGCCCCAGCATTTT | CASSQTGGSRVQPQHF
NA | TRBJ2-3 | TRBV5-4 | NA | TGTGCCAGCAGCTTCGGTGCAGATACGCAGTATTTT | CASSFGADTQYF
NA | TRBJ1-5 | TRBV28 | NA | TGTGCCAGCAGCTGGGGGGGTCGCAACGATCAGCCCCAGCATTTT | CASSWGGRNDQPQHF
NA | TRBJ1-1 | TRBV19 | once | TGTGCCAGTAGTTCCTACAGGGATGAAGCTTTCTTT | CASSSYRDEAFF
TRBD1 | TRBJ1-4 | TRBV19 | NA | TGTGCCAGTAGTATAAGGCAGGGGGCTGCTGAAAAACTGTTTTTT | CASSIRQGAAEKLFF
NA | TRBJ2-5 | TRBV19 | few | TGTGCCAGTAGTCCTTCCCAACTAGCTGGGCACCAAGAGACCCAGTACTTC | CASSPSQLAGHQETQYF
TRBD1 | TRBJ1-2 | TRBV6-5 | NA | TGTGCCAGCAGGCGGGACAGGGGAGTCTATGGCTACACCTTC | CASRRDRGVYGYTF
NA | TRBJ1-5 | TRBV5-5 | few | TGTGCCAGCAGCTTGGTTAGCAATCAGCCCCAGCATTTT | CASSLVSNQPQHF
NA | TRBJ1-5 | TRBV10-3 | NA | TGTGCCATCAGTGAGTCCTGGGGAGACCAGCCCCAGCATTTT | CAISESWGDQPQHF
TRBD2 | TRBJ2-2 | TRBV10-3 | NA | TGTGCCATCAGTGAGAGGCTGGCGGGAGATTCCCCCGGGGAGCTGTTTTTT | CAISERLAGDSPGELFF
TRBD1 | TRBJ1-2 | TRBV19 | NA | TGTGCCACTTCGGACAGGGCCTATGGCTACACCTTC | CATSDRAYGYTF
NA | TRBJ2-7 | TRBV5-4 | NA | TGTGCCACCAACCGCTGGGACTCCCATCTCTCATTC | CATNRWDSHLSF
NA | TRBJ2-6 | TRBV6-5 | NA | TGTGCCAGTAGTTATTGGGGATCTGGGGCCAACGTCCTGACTTTC | CASSYWGSGANVLTF
TRBD2 | TRBJ2-1 | TRBV27 | NA | TGTGCCAGCAGTTTCAGAGCGGGGGGGGTCTCCTACAATGAGCAGTTCTTC | CASSFRAGGVSYNEQFF
TRBD2 | TRBJ2-3 | TRBV7-3 | NA | TGTGCCAGCAGCTTAATGAGCGGGGGGGCCACAGATACGCAGTATTTT | CASSLMSGGATDTQYF
TRBD2 | TRBJ2-5 | TRBV2 | NA | TGTGCCAGCATTCCGGGACTAGGGGGACAAGAGACCCAGTACTTC | CASIPGLGGQETQYF
NA | TRBJ2-1 | TRBV21-1 | NA | TGTGCCAGCAGCAGACAGAACAATGAGCAGTTCTTC | CASSRQNNEQFF
TRBD2 | TRBJ2-3 | TRBV10-3 | NA | TGTGCCATCAGTGGGACTAGCGGGGGGGCGGGGCCCACAGATACGCAGTATTTT | CAISGTSGGAGPTDTQYF
NA | TRBJ1-2 | TRBV10-3 | NA | TGTGCCATCAGTGACCCGACAGGAGAACCCTATGGCTACACCTTC | CAISDPTGEPYGYTF
NA | TRBJ1-1 | TRBV6-5 | NA | TGTGCCAGCAGTTACCAGTACCGGGGCGACACTGAAGCTTTCTTT | CASSYQYRGDTEAFF
NA | TRBJ1-5 | TRBV18 | NA | TGTGCCAGCTCACCAATGTTGGGAACCAATCAGCCCCAGCATTTT | CASSPMLGTNQPQHF
TRBD2 | TRBJ2-3 | TRBV9 | NA | TGTGCCAGCAGCGCCCCGCTTAGCGGGGGCCTCACCACAGATACGCAGTATTTT | CASSAPLSGGLTTDTQYF
TRBD2 | TRBJ2-1 | TRBV5-8 | NA | TGTGCCAGCAGCTTAAGCCCGACTAGCGGGGGGGGTGTCTTC | CASSLSPTSGGGVF
NA | TRBJ2-2 | TRBV10-3 | NA | TGTGCCATCAGCTCGGACTTCCCTGACACCGGGGAGCTGTTTTTT | CAISSDFPDTGELFF
NA | TRBJ1-3 | TRBV6-5 | few | TGTGCCAGCAGTTGGGGGACGGTGGGAAACACCATATATTTT | CASSWGTVGNTIYF
TRBD1 | TRBJ1-2 | TRBV6-5 | NA | TGTGCCAGCAGTTACTCGGCAGGGGGCCTCTATGGCTACACCTTC | CASSYSAGGLYGYTF
TRBD1 | TRBJ1-2 | TRBV28 | NA | TGCAGAACTGGGACAGGGTCACCGACTAACTATGGCTACACCTTC | CRTGTGSPTNYGYTF
NA | TRBJ2-7 | TRBV11-3 | NA | TGTGCCAGCAGCTTAGTAGGCGGGGAGCAGTACTTC | CASSLVGGEQYF
NA | TRBJ1-4 | TRBV10-3 | NA | TGTGCCATCAGTGAGGGGACAACTAATGAAAAACTGTTTTTT | CAISEGTTNEKLFF
NA | TRBJ2-7 | TRBV19 | NA | TGTGCCAGTGCTCGGGACACCCTCTACGAGCAGTACTTC | CASARDTLYEQYF
TRBD2 | TRBJ2-7 | TRBV19 | NA | TGTGCCAGTAGTGCCCGGGGCGGGAGTATCCTGGGTATGCAGTACTTC | CASSARGGSILGMQYF
TRBD1 | TRBJ2-7 | TRBV5-6 | NA | TGTGCCAGCAGCTTGTGGGACAGGTTGTCCGAGCAGTACTTC | CASSLWDRLSEQYF
TRBD1 | TRBJ1-4 | TRBV5-8 | NA | TGTGCCAGCAGCCCCCGGGACAGGTCGAATGAAAAACTGTTTTTT | CASSPRDRSNEKLFF
NA | TRBJ1-3 | TRBV7-9 | NA | TGTGCCAGCAGCTTGGGTAGCTCTGGAAACACCATATATTTT | CASSLGSSGNTIYF